Shown below are 7 T cell receptor beta chains from a single sample sequenced in a study of regulatory T cells in long-lasting Graves disease. Arm-PCR of CDR3 regions and iRepertoire HTBI primers were the basis on which TCR beta libraries were built. TCRdb redid the calling of the multiplex PCR reads with MiXCR, one entry per CDR3 protein. This table has roughly 450,000 distinct CDR3 sequences, roughly a quarter appearing once. This sample's time point: persistent/refractory GD, antithyroid drugs over 5 years with positive TRAb. RNA isolated from PBMCs was used to make the TCR library. Source: peripheral blood mononuclear cells (PBMCs), taken when the disease was refractory, from a patient treated with antithyroid drugs. The source is a female donor with Graves disease.

This clonotype has at least ten counts. The rearrangement uses TRBV12-3 or TRBV12-4 and TRBJ1-5, with D uncertain. Trimming pared 5 bases from V and 0 bases from J, leaving 11 bases between. This CDR3 has 15 residues. CDR3 region: CASSQSQNSNQPQHF. The CDR3 coding sequence is TGTGCCAGCAGTCAAAGCCAGAATAGCAATCAGCCCCAGCATTTT.

This clonotype was seen only a few times. This may be a read error, as it is one base from a much larger clone. The conserved phenylalanine or tryptophan is not found at the CDR3 terminus, so this likely reflects a read error. This chain links TRBV7-2 with TRBJ1-1, with 11 bases lining up with TRBD1. This CDR3 contains 15 residues. From germline, CDR1 is SGHTA and CDR2 FQGNSA. V dropped 1 base and J dropped 4; count of bases not matched to a gene: 2. The CDR3 loop reads CASSLVGTGGTEAFL. DNA for the CDR3: TGTGCCAGCAGCTTAGTAGGGACAGGGGGCACTGAAGCTTTCCTT.

This clonotype was counted between two and nine times. CDR3 region: CASSTSPLHEQYF. In DNA, the CDR3 is TGTGCCAGCAGTACTAGTCCTCTCCACGAGCAGTACTTC. The chain couples TRBV6-2 or TRBV6-3 to TRBJ2-7, with a weak D call TRBD2 (5 bases). The CDR3 extends over 13 amino acids. V lost 5 bases and J 5 bases, leaving 13 bases between the germline ends. Per germline, CDR1 MNHEY and CDR2 SVGEGT.

The CDR3 spells CSVEATSGSYEQYF. Here the CDR3 DNA reads TGCAGCGTTGAAGCAACTAGCGGGAGTTACGAGCAGTACTTC. V and J are TRBV29-1 and TRBJ2-7, with 11 positions matching TRBD2. Germline-derived CDR1 and CDR2 are SQVTM and ANQGSEA. The CDR3 has 14 amino acids. The J segment lost 4 bases and the V segment lost 1 base, leaving 3 bases of the junction unmatched.

This clonotype came up many times. V and J are TRBV28 and TRBJ1-1, with a tentative D call TRBD1 (5 bases). V lost 2 bases to trimming and J lost 2 bases, with 18 bases between them. The CDR3 has 17 residues. The germline V gene encodes CDR1 MDHEN and CDR2 SYDVKM. CDR3 bases: TGTGCCAGCAGTTTAATATCGGGGACCCGGAGAAACACTGAAGCTTTCTTT. Its translation is CASSLISGTRRNTEAFF.

This clonotype has a handful of counts. The chain uses TRBV27 and TRBJ2-1, with D unresolved. Germline V lookup: CDR1 MNHEY, CDR2 SMNVEV (reference sequence). Deletions cut 2 bases from V and 7 bases from J, with 3 bases between. This CDR3 is 11 amino acids long. The CDR3 DNA reads as TGTGCCAGCAGTTTACTTAATGAGCAGTTCTTC. This encodes CASSLLNEQFF.

As to this clonotype: One end of the junction does not line up with germline, which may come from a read error. The rearrangement links TRBV12-3 or TRBV12-4 to TRBJ2-6, with a tentative D call TRBD1 (5 bases). There are 13 residues in the CDR3. CDR3 loop: CASMFSGADVLTF. Written as DNA, the CDR3 is TGTGCCAGCATGTTCTCTGGGGCCGACGTCCTGACTTTC.